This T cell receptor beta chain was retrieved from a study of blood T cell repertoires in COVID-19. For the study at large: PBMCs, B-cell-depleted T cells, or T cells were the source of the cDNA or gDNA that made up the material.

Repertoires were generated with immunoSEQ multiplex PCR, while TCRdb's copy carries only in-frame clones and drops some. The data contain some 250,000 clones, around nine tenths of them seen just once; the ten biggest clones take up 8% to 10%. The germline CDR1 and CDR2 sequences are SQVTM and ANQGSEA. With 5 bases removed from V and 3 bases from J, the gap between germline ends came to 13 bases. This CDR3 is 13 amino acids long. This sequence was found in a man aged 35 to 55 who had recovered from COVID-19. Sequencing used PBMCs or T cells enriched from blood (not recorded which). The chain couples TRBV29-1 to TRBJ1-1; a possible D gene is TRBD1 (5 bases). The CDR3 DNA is TGCAGCGTTCATCAGGGAATGGACACTGAAGCTTTCTTT. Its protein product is CSVHQGMDTEAFF.